A selection of T cell receptor beta chains follows, all from one sample in a study of OX40 agonist ivuxolimab in advanced cancers. The data were produced by immunoSEQ multiplex PCR, yet TCRdb's version contains in-frame clones alone and is incomplete. The profile covers about 71,000 clones, with 90% to 95% appearing a single time and 13% to 15% taken by the ten largest. Sequencing was performed on CD4+ or CD8+ T cells sorted from blood, taken in a trial of the OX40 agonist ivuxolimab. These receptors all stem from an adult with an advanced solid tumor such as melanoma, head and neck, liver or kidney cancer. CDR3s include the opening cysteine and the closing phenylalanine or tryptophan.

V gene	J gene	CDR3 protein
TRBV28	TRBJ1-5	CASSFVQGNQPQHF
TRBV5-6	TRBJ2-2	CASSLASTGELFF
TRBV11-3	TRBJ1-1	CASSLVRGVDSEAFF
TRBV5-1	TRBJ1-3	CASSLEGFSGNTIYF
TRBV9	TRBJ1-5	CASSEDGNQPQHF
TRBV7-8	TRBJ2-1	CASSLYPGLAGGHGDEQFF
TRBV11-2	TRBJ1-2	CASSLQGNYGYTF
TRBV5-6	TRBJ1-3	CASSLGRRNTIYF
TRBV11-2	TRBJ2-1	CASSLSPGTRLEQFF
TRBV27	TRBJ2-3	CASSFRRDTQYF
TRBV27	TRBJ2-7	CASSQRHSDRGLYEQYF
TRBV5-4	TRBJ2-7	CASSLDSGTRNEQYF
TRBV5-6	TRBJ2-3	CASSLVRASTDTQYF
TRBV11-3	TRBJ2-1	CASSSYSWGGSYNEQFF
TRBV28	TRBJ2-5	CASSPPLDRKETQYF
TRBV19	TRBJ2-1	CASSIAPGNINEQFF
TRBV7-9	TRBJ2-7	CASSDTESHEQYF
TRBV2	TRBJ1-4	CASSSQKLFF
TRBV7-9	TRBJ1-2	CASSLLGDGYTF
TRBV5-4	TRBJ2-5	CASSQETQYF
TRBV5-1	TRBJ1-1	CASSSGTGSTEAFF
TRBV7-8	TRBJ2-1	CASSLMVQRNEQFF
TRBV2	TRBJ1-4	CASSYTGNSNEKLFF
TRBV11-1	TRBJ2-2	CASSFGRSNTGELFF
TRBV19	TRBJ2-3	CASSMAQQDTQYF
TRBV6-5	TRBJ2-2	CASSYDKRETGELFF
TRBV28	TRBJ2-1	CASTELSSYNEQFF
TRBV5-1	TRBJ2-3	CASSPVLAGTDTQYF
TRBV6-6	TRBJ2-7	CASSYSTGDSYEQYF
TRBV10-2	TRBJ2-7	CASRQGVSYEQYF
TRBV7-9	TRBJ1-4	CASSFADIKLFF
TRBV5-1	TRBJ2-2	CASSWTGGGTGELFF
TRBV15	TRBJ2-1	CATSRGAASSYNEQFF
TRBV7-2	TRBJ1-1	CASSLGSRMNTEAFF
TRBV7-2	TRBJ1-4	CASSPSERFGEKLFF
TRBV18	TRBJ2-1	CASSPRGGVSDEQFF
TRBV7-3	TRBJ2-1	CASSLIVAGGYNEQFF
TRBV7-9	TRBJ2-1	CASSLFTSGRVEQFF
TRBV7-8	TRBJ2-1	CASSSLAGVGYNEQFF
TRBV10-3	TRBJ1-6	CATQMMGSPLHF
TRBV7-3	TRBJ2-2	CASSLLDRFTGELFF
TRBV7-9	TRBJ2-2	CASSLVRTVGGELFF
TRBV27	TRBJ2-7	CASSLQGTGAYEQYF
TRBV13	TRBJ1-1	CASSLAGENTEAFF
TRBV6-6	TRBJ1-4	CASSGTGATNEKLFF
TRBV10-3	TRBJ2-5	CAISALAGEETQYF